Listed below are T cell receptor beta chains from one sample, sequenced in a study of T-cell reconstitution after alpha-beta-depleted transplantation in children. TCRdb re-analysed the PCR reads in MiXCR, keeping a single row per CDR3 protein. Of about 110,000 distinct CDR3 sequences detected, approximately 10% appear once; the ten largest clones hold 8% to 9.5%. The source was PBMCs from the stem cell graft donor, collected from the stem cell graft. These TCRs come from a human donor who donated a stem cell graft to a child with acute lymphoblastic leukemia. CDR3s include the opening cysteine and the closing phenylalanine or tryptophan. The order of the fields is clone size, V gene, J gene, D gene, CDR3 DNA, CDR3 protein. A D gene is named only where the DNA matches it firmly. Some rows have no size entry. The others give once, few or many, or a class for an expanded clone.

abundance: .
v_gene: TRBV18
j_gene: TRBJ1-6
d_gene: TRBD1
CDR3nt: TGTGCCAGCTCACCGTTACAGGGGTCACCCCTCCACTTT
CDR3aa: CASSPLQGSPLHF

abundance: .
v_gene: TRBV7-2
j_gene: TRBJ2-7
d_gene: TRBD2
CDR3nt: TGTGCCAGCAGCTTAGAGCCTAGCGGAACCTACGAGCAGTACTTC
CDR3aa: CASSLEPSGTYEQYF

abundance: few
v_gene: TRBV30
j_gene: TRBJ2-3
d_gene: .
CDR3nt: TGTGCCTGGAGAGTTCAACCCACAGATACGCAGTATTTT
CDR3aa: CAWRVQPTDTQYF

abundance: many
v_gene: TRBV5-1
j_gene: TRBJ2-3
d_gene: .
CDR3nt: TGCGCCAGCATGCGCCCCCACACAGATACGCAGTATTTT
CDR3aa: CASMRPHTDTQYF

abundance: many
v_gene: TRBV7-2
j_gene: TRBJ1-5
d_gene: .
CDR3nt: TGTGCCAGCAGCTTGGAGGGGTTGGGCAATCAGCCCCAGCATTTT
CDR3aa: CASSLEGLGNQPQHF

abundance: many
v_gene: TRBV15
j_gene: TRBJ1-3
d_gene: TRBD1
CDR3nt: TGTGCCACCAGCTTTCAGGGGGCATCTGGAAACACCATATATTTT
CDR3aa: CATSFQGASGNTIYF

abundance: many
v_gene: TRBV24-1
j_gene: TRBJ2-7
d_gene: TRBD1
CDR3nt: TGTGCCACCAGTGACCCCGGGACAGGGCGGGAGCAGTACTTC
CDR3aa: CATSDPGTGREQYF

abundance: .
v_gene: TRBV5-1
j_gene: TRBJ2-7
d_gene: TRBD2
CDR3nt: TGCGCCAGCAGCGCCTGGACTAGCGGAAGCTCCTACGAGCAGTACTTC
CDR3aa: CASSAWTSGSSYEQYF

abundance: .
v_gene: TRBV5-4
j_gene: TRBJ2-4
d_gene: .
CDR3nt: TGTGCCAGCAGCTTGAGCCTTTTCAGGGGCTCGGTTGGCATTCAGTACTTC
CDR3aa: CASSLSLFRGSVGIQYF

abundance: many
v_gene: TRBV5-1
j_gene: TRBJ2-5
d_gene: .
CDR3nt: TGCGCCAGCAGCTTGGGAGCCACAGGAGCAAAAGAGACCCAGTACTTC
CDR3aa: CASSLGATGAKETQYF

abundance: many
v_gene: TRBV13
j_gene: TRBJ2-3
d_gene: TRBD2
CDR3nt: TGTGCCAGCAGCGGGAGGACTAGCGGGGGGGCTAGCACAGATACGCAGTATTTT
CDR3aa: CASSGRTSGGASTDTQYF

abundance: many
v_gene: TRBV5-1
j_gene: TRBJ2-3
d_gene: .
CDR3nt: TGCGCCAGCAGCACAGGGGACTCCACAGATACGCAGTATTTT
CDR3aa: CASSTGDSTDTQYF

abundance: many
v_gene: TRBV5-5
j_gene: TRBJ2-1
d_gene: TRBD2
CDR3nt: TGTGCCAGCAGCTTTGGGACTAGCGGGAGGTTCAATGAGCAGTTCTTC
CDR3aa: CASSFGTSGRFNEQFF

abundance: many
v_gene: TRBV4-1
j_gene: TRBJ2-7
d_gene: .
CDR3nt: TGCGCCAGCAGCATCCGGGACGGGGCCTACGAGCAGTACTTC
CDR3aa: CASSIRDGAYEQYF

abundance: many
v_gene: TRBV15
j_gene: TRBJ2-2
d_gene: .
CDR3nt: TGTGCCACCAGCAGAGATATCGGCGGAACCGGGGAGCTGTTTTTT
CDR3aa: CATSRDIGGTGELFF

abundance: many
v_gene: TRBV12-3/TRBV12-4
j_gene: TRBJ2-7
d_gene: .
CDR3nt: TGTGCCAGCAGTCGGACTCGGGCCTCCTACGAGCAGTACTTC
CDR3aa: CASSRTRASYEQYF

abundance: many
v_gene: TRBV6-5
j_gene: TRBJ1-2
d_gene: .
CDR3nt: TGTGCCAGCAGCTCGGGACACCTTGGGTATGGCTACACCTTC
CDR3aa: CASSSGHLGYGYTF

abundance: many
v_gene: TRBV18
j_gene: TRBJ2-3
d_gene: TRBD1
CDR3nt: TGTGCCAGCTCACCACTAGGGACAGCTAAGGTCGCAGATACGCAGTATTTT
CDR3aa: CASSPLGTAKVADTQYF

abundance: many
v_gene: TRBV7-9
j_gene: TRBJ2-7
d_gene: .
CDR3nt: TGTGCCAGCAACCAAGGGGGTCAAAACAACGAGCAGTACTTC
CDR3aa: CASNQGGQNNEQYF

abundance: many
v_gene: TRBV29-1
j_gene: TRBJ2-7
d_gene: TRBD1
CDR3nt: TGCAGCGTCAACCAGGGGGCCTACGAGCAGTACTTC
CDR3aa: CSVNQGAYEQYF

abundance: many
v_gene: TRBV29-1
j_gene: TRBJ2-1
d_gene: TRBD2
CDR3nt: TGCAGCGTCCAGCGGGGCAGCTCCTACAATGAGCAGTTCTTC
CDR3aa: CSVQRGSSYNEQFF

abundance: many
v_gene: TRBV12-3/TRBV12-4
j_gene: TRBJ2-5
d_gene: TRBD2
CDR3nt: TGTGCCAGCAGTTTATCCCTAGCGGGGAGCCAAGAGACCCAGTACTTC
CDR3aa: CASSLSLAGSQETQYF

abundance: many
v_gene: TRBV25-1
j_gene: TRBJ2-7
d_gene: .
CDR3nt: TGTGCCAGCAGTGAGTTGGGGCAGGGCTCCTACGAGCAGTACTTC
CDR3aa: CASSELGQGSYEQYF

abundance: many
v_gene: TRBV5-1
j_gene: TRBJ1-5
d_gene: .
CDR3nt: TGCGCCAGCAGCTGGTGGGTAGAGGGCAGGCGGAAAAATCAGCCCCAGCATTTT
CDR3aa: CASSWWVEGRRKNQPQHF

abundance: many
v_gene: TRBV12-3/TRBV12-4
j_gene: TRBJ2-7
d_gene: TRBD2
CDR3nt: TGTGCCAGCAGTTTAGCCGGACTAGCGGGCCGTTCCTACGAGCAGTACTTC
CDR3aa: CASSLAGLAGRSYEQYF

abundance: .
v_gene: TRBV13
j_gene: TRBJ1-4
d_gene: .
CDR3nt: TGTGCCAGCAGCTTACGGTCGGGTCTGGATGAAAAACTGTTTTTT
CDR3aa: CASSLRSGLDEKLFF

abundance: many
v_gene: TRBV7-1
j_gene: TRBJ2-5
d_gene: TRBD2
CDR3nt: TGTGCCAGCAGCTCGACTCTATTGTCCGGGACTAGCGGGAGAGGCTACCAAGAGACCCAGTACTTC
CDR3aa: CASSSTLLSGTSGRGYQETQYF

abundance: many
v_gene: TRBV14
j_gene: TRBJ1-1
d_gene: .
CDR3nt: TGTGCCAGCAGCCTACGGATAAGCGTCATGAACACTGAAGCTTTCTTT
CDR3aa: CASSLRISVMNTEAFF

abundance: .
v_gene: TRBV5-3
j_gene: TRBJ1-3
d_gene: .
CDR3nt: TGTGCCAGGAGCCCGGGGCTTCTCTCTGGAAACACCATATATTTT
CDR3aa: CARSPGLLSGNTIYF

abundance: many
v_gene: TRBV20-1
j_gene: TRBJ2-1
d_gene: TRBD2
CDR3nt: TGCAGGGTGGGGAGGGTCAATGAGCAGTTCTTC
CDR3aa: CRVGRVNEQFF

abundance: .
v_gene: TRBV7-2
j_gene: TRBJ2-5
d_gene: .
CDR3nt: TGTGCCAGCAGCCCAGGCACAGGGTTGGAGACCCAGTACTTC
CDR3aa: CASSPGTGLETQYF

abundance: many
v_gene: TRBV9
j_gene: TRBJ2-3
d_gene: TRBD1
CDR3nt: TGTGCCAGCAGCGCAGACAGGGGTTACACAGATACGCAGTATTTT
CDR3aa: CASSADRGYTDTQYF

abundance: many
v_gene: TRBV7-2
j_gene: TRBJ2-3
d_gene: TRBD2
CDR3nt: TGTGCCAGCAGCGGGACTAGCGGGAGGTCAACCTCCCGGGCGCAGTATTTT
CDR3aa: CASSGTSGRSTSRAQYF

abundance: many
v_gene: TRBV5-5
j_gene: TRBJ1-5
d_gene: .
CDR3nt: TGTGCCAGCAGCTCTGACCGCGGACACCTCAATCAGCCCCAGCATTTT
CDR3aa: CASSSDRGHLNQPQHF

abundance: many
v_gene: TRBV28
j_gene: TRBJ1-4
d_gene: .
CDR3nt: TGTGCCAGCAGCCCTAGAGTTAATGAAAAACTGTTTTTT
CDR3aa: CASSPRVNEKLFF

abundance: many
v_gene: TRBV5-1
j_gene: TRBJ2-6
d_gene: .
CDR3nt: TGCGCCAGCAGCTTAGGCTCTGGGGCCAACGTCCTGACTTTC
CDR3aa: CASSLGSGANVLTF

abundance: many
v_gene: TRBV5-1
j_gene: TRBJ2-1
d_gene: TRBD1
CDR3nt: TGCGCCAGCAGCTTGCTGGGACAGGGGATATACAATGAGCAGTTCTTC
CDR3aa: CASSLLGQGIYNEQFF

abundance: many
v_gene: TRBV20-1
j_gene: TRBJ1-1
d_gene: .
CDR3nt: TGCAGTGCTGGTCCAGACAGGGAAGCTTTCTTT
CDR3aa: CSAGPDREAFF

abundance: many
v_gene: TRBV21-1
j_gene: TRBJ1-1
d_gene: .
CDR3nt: TGTGCCAGCAAAAGGAAATACACTGAAGCTTTCTTT
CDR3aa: CASKRKYTEAFF

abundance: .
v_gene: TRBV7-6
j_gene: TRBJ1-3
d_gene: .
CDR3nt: TGTGCCAGCAGCTTAGGGACAGCCTCCTCTGGAAACACCATATATTTT
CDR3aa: CASSLGTASSGNTIYF

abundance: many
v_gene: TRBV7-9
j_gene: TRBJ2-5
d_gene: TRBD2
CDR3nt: TGTGCCAGCAGCTTCTCTAGCGGGGGCGAGGAGACCCAGTACTTC
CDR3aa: CASSFSSGGEETQYF

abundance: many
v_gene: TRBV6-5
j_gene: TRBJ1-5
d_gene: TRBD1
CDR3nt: TGTGCCAGCAGCCCGGACAGGAGGAGCAATCAGCCCCAGCATTTT
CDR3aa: CASSPDRRSNQPQHF

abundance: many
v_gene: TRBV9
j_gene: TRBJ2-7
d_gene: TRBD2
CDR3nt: TGTGCCAGCAGCGCCCCTCTGTCGGGAGGGTCCTACGAGCAGTACTTC
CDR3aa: CASSAPLSGGSYEQYF

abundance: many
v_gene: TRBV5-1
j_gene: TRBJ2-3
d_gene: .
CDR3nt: TGCGCCAGCAGCTTTCAAACGCTCGGGACAGATACGCAGTATTTT
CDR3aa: CASSFQTLGTDTQYF

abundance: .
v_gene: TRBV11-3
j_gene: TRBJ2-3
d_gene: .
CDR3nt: TGTGCCAGCAGCTTAGGGGCTAGCTATGCGCAGTATTTT
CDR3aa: CASSLGASYAQYF

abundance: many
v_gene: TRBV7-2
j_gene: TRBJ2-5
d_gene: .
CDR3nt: TGTGCCAGCAGCTTTCAGGGTCAGATCCAAGAGACCCAGTACTTC
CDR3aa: CASSFQGQIQETQYF

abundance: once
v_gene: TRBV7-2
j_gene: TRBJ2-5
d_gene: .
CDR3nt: TGTGCCAGCACTGGGACACCCCAAGAGACCCAGTACTTC
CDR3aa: CASTGTPQETQYF

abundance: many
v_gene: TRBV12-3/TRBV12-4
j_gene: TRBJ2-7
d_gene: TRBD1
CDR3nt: TGTGCCAGCAGTCCCCCGGACAGGTTCTACGAGCAGTACTTC
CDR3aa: CASSPPDRFYEQYF

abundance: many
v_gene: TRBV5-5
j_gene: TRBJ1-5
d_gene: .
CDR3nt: TGTGCCAGCAGCGTCCTTAATAGCAATCAGCCCCAGCATTTT
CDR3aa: CASSVLNSNQPQHF

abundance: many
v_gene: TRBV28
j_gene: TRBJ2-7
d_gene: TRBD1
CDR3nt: TGTGCCAGCAGTATCCGGGACAGGGACACCTACGAGCAGTACTTC
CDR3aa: CASSIRDRDTYEQYF